The present entry profiles one TCR beta chain with its context. There are many counts of this clonotype. Its antigen is unknown. No quality values exist for individual bases; no much larger clone is one base distant. Counted from cysteine to phenylalanine, this CDR3 has 15 amino acids. Only the CDR3 DNA is retained, 45 bases long and in frame from the first base. V is pruned by 5 bases and J by 3 bases, leaving 7 bases of the junction without a gene match. The treatment or condition label here, explained by the study, means: live attenuated yellow fever vaccine strain. PBMCs were isolated from peripheral blood using a standard Ficoll-Paque protocol. CD4 and CD8 T-cell fractions were isolated with Dynabeads CD4 and CD8 positive selection kits. TriZol was used to extract RNA from bulk PBMCs, from CD4 and CD8 fractions, and from dextramer-positive and dextramer-negative fractions. The sample comes from a study of T cells after yellow fever vaccination (dated by TCRdb to between 2018 and 2021). In terms of the full investigation: Libraries from fractions with low cell numbers were prepared with the SMART-Seq v4 Ultra Low Input RNA kit. Blood was drawn at multiple timepoints before and after primary and secondary immunization, with bulk PBMC replicates and cell subsets isolated. To follow T-cell clones before and after both primary and booster YFV17D yellow fever vaccination, bulk TCR alpha and beta repertoires underwent longitudinal sequencing. Two healthy male donors made up the cohort, one aged 18 to 30 years and the other aged 30 to 40 years. Overall study results and their limits: The secondary T-cell response was found to be weaker but faster than the primary response, with a peak reached on day 5 rather than on day 15. A small share of clonotypes occurred in both CD4 and CD8 compartments, likely arising from convergent recombination. The study included only two donors, which limits how far the findings can be generalized. Most clones expanded after primary vaccination were re-detected after the booster (almost 98% of CD4 and around 88% of CD8), suggesting broad memory maintenance. Because abundant contaminating clonotypes from the bulk population could be contained in FACS-sorted repertoires, computational filtering was required.

For sequencing, an Illumina NovaSeq 6000 was employed. TCR cDNA was made using 5'RACE template switching, a step that added a universal primer site and unique molecular identifiers. Priming for cDNA synthesis came from both the TCR alpha and TCR beta constant segments. Libraries were amplified in two PCR steps, with sample barcodes and sequencing adapters added in the second step. Sequencing of libraries was done on Illumina HiSeq 2500 (2x100 bp) or NovaSeq (2x150 bp). As for the original processing: Demultiplexing of reads and collapsing into UMI consensus sequences were performed with MIGEC, and V(D)J alignment was carried out with MiXCR. Clonotypes responding to the vaccine were identified with edgeR on replicate PBMC samples, with the criteria of FDR below 0.01 and a log2 fold change above 5 up to day 15. CD4 or CD8 identity was assigned to each bulk clonotype according to whether the clonotype was present at higher abundance in the sequenced CD4 repertoire or the sequenced CD8 repertoire. The public reads were run again by TCRdb, first through fastp at Q25 and then through MiXCR, and only productive beta chains were kept. Rows matching on CDR3 protein sequence are summarized as one entry with the most common DNA and genes. For this entry, the V and J calls and clone size follow TCRdb and not the study's own pipeline. In this sample the table shows 150,000 to 200,000 distinct CDR3 sequences, around 9.7% of which occur a single time. The ten largest make up roughly 40% of the sample.

This specimen consisted of CD8+ T cells sorted from PBMCs, obtained 45 days after the yellow fever booster vaccination. This sequence uses TRBV12-3 or TRBV12-4 and TRBJ1-1; 9 junctional bases match TRBD1. This clonotype originated in a man aged 18 to 30 who received the YFV17D yellow fever vaccine. For the CDR3, the sequence is CASSPRTGDYTEAFF. Here is the DNA: TGTGCCAGCAGTCCCCGGACAGGGGATTACACTGAAGCTTTCTTT.